The rows below give T cell receptor beta chains drawn from one sample of a study of regulatory T cells in long-lasting Graves disease. TCRdb reprocessed the multiplex PCR reads with MiXCR, giving one entry per CDR3 protein. The sample records about 620,000 distinct CDR3 sequences, less than 20% being singletons. Another study also made use of these data, one on T cells in Graves' hyperthyroidism and ophthalmopathy.

Here the sequenced sample was peripheral blood mononuclear cells (PBMCs), taken at new diagnosis, from a patient treated with antithyroid drugs. All receptors come from a young woman with Graves disease. Both conserved end residues are part of each CDR3. The D gene is left open where the match is weak. Clone size is shown for a subset of rows, as once, few, many or a class of expanded clone.

CDR3 protein: CASSVEALPLETQYF
CDR3 DNA: TGTGCCAGCAGCGTAGAGGCGCTACCGCTGGAGACCCAGTACTTC
D gene: NA
V gene: TRBV9
J gene: TRBJ2-5
clone size: many

CDR3 protein: CSARSEAFF
CDR3 DNA: TGCAGTGCTAGGAGTGAAGCTTTCTTT
D gene: NA
V gene: TRBV20-1
J gene: TRBJ1-1
clone size: NA

CDR3 protein: CAWSTGGANGYTF
CDR3 DNA: TGTGCCTGGAGTACGGGAGGTGCAAATGGCTACACCTTC
D gene: NA
V gene: TRBV30
J gene: TRBJ1-2
clone size: many

CDR3 protein: CASRVRRGQDYGYTF
CDR3 DNA: TGTGCCAGCAGAGTCCGTCGGGGGCAGGACTATGGCTACACCTTC
D gene: NA
V gene: TRBV6-1
J gene: TRBJ1-2
clone size: few

CDR3 protein: CASSLERDYGYTF
CDR3 DNA: TGTGCCAGCAGCTTAGAAAGAGACTATGGCTACACCTTC
D gene: NA
V gene: TRBV7-8
J gene: TRBJ1-2
clone size: many

CDR3 protein: CASSLGDTSGRNFNEQFF
CDR3 DNA: TGCGCCAGCAGCTTGGGGGATACTAGCGGGAGAAATTTCAATGAGCAGTTCTTC
D gene: TRBD2
V gene: TRBV5-1
J gene: TRBJ2-1
clone size: NA

CDR3 protein: CASSLGGGLAGYEQYF
CDR3 DNA: TGTGCCAGCAGCTTAGGTGGAGGACTAGCGGGTTACGAGCAGTACTTC
D gene: TRBD2
V gene: TRBV11-2
J gene: TRBJ2-7
clone size: few

CDR3 protein: CASSPKRFITGTGGTRGYGYTF
CDR3 DNA: TGTGCCAGCAGCCCGAAGCGCTTCATCACCGGGACAGGGGGCACGCGAGGCTATGGCTACACCTTC
D gene: TRBD1
V gene: TRBV11-2
J gene: TRBJ1-2
clone size: many

CDR3 protein: CASSYGSGTYNEQFF
CDR3 DNA: TGTGCCAGCAGTTATGGGTCCGGCACCTACAATGAGCAGTTCTTC
D gene: NA
V gene: TRBV6-2/TRBV6-3
J gene: TRBJ2-1
clone size: many

CDR3 protein: CSFHTGGLAGVGQFF
CDR3 DNA: TGCAGTTTTCACACCGGAGGACTAGCGGGAGTGGGGCAGTTCTTC
D gene: TRBD2
V gene: TRBV20-1
J gene: TRBJ2-1
clone size: NA

CDR3 protein: CASSMGATNEKLFF
CDR3 DNA: TGTGCCAGTAGTATGGGGGCAACTAATGAAAAACTGTTTTTT
D gene: NA
V gene: TRBV19
J gene: TRBJ1-4
clone size: NA

CDR3 protein: CASSPSGQGGGYTF
CDR3 DNA: TGTGCCAGCAGTCCCTCGGGACAGGGCGGAGGCTACACCTTC
D gene: TRBD1
V gene: TRBV12-3/TRBV12-4
J gene: TRBJ1-2
clone size: many

CDR3 protein: CASSWTGIPASNEQFF
CDR3 DNA: TGCGCCAGCAGCTGGACCGGGATACCTGCTTCCAATGAGCAGTTCTTC
D gene: NA
V gene: TRBV5-1
J gene: TRBJ2-1
clone size: NA

CDR3 protein: CSVPKNYGYTF
CDR3 DNA: TGCAGCGTTCCAAAGAACTATGGCTACACCTTC
D gene: NA
V gene: TRBV29-1
J gene: TRBJ1-2
clone size: many

CDR3 protein: CSAPEGLSNQPQHF
CDR3 DNA: TGCAGTGCCCCCGAAGGTCTTAGCAATCAGCCCCAGCATTTT
D gene: NA
V gene: TRBV20-1
J gene: TRBJ1-5
clone size: many

CDR3 protein: CASSQDFGGDTDTQYF
CDR3 DNA: TGCGCCAGCAGCCAAGATTTCGGCGGGGACACAGATACGCAGTATTTT
D gene: NA
V gene: TRBV4-1
J gene: TRBJ2-3
clone size: NA

CDR3 protein: CASSQWIKETQYF
CDR3 DNA: TGTGCCAGCAGCCAATGGATCAAAGAGACCCAGTACTTC
D gene: NA
V gene: TRBV14
J gene: TRBJ2-5
clone size: many

CDR3 protein: CASSLRSNVANNEQFF
CDR3 DNA: TGTGCCAGCAGCCTCAGGTCCAACGTCGCCAACAATGAGCAGTTCTTC
D gene: NA
V gene: TRBV28
J gene: TRBJ2-1
clone size: few

CDR3 protein: CASSPWASGAGTQYF
CDR3 DNA: TGTGCCAGCAGTCCCTGGGCTAGCGGGGCCGGGACCCAGTACTTC
D gene: TRBD2
V gene: TRBV2
J gene: TRBJ2-5
clone size: many

CDR3 protein: CASSFRAEVDEQYF
CDR3 DNA: TGCGCCAGCAGCTTTAGGGCAGAAGTTGACGAGCAGTACTTC
D gene: NA
V gene: TRBV5-1
J gene: TRBJ2-7
clone size: many

CDR3 protein: CASGKRENTDTQYF
CDR3 DNA: TGTGCCAGCGGTAAGCGGGAGAACACAGATACGCAGTATTTT
D gene: TRBD2
V gene: TRBV7-8
J gene: TRBJ2-3
clone size: many

CDR3 protein: CASGLGAGANVLTF
CDR3 DNA: TGTGCCAGTGGCCTGGGGGCTGGGGCCAACGTCCTGACTTTC
D gene: NA
V gene: TRBV6-1
J gene: TRBJ2-6
clone size: NA

CDR3 protein: CSARDPHFARNQPQHF
CDR3 DNA: TGCAGTGCTAGAGACCCCCACTTCGCCCGCAATCAGCCCCAGCATTTT
D gene: NA
V gene: TRBV20-1
J gene: TRBJ1-5
clone size: NA

CDR3 protein: CSARYLLETQYF
CDR3 DNA: TGCAGTGCTAGGTATCTACTTGAGACCCAGTACTTC
D gene: NA
V gene: TRBV20-1
J gene: TRBJ2-5
clone size: NA

CDR3 protein: CAITLSPGTRSYNEQFF
CDR3 DNA: TGTGCCATCACCCTTTCACCCGGGACTAGATCGTACAATGAGCAGTTCTTC
D gene: TRBD2
V gene: TRBV10-3
J gene: TRBJ2-1
clone size: NA

CDR3 protein: CASGRDPTGELFF
CDR3 DNA: TGTGCCAGCGGCCGGGACCCCACCGGGGAGCTGTTTTTT
D gene: NA
V gene: TRBV11-3
J gene: TRBJ2-2
clone size: NA

CDR3 protein: CASSAPGTRMNTEAFF
CDR3 DNA: TGTGCCAGCAGTGCCCCCGGGACACGCATGAACACTGAAGCTTTCTTT
D gene: NA
V gene: TRBV25-1
J gene: TRBJ1-1
clone size: few

CDR3 protein: CASRRAALTGRLLWETQYF
CDR3 DNA: TGTGCCAGCAGACGAGCGGCCCTGACAGGGCGCCTTTTATGGGAGACCCAGTACTTC
D gene: TRBD1
V gene: TRBV7-9
J gene: TRBJ2-5
clone size: few

CDR3 protein: CASRQSRSSQSEAFF
CDR3 DNA: TGTGCCAGCAGACAAAGCCGGTCCTCTCAATCTGAAGCTTTCTTT
D gene: NA
V gene: TRBV3-1
J gene: TRBJ1-1
clone size: many

CDR3 protein: CASSRGGVTEAFF
CDR3 DNA: TGTGCCAGCTCCAGAGGGGGGGTAACTGAAGCTTTCTTT
D gene: NA
V gene: TRBV18
J gene: TRBJ1-1
clone size: NA

CDR3 protein: CASSLGTVANYGYTF
CDR3 DNA: TGTGCCAGCAGTTTAGGGACAGTGGCTAACTATGGCTACACCTTC
D gene: TRBD1
V gene: TRBV28
J gene: TRBJ1-2
clone size: NA

CDR3 protein: CSAWGVDGLHF
CDR3 DNA: TGCAGCGCCTGGGGCGTCGATGGTTTGCATTTT
D gene: NA
V gene: TRBV29-1
J gene: TRBJ1-5
clone size: NA

CDR3 protein: CASSLGHTNEKLFF
CDR3 DNA: TGTGCCAGCTCACTCGGACACACGAATGAAAAACTGTTTTTT
D gene: NA
V gene: TRBV18
J gene: TRBJ1-4
clone size: NA

CDR3 protein: CASRSLGAKNIQYF
CDR3 DNA: TGTGCCAGCAGAAGCTTAGGGGCCAAAAACATTCAGTACTTC
D gene: NA
V gene: TRBV27
J gene: TRBJ2-4
clone size: once

CDR3 protein: CASSLLGEETQYF
CDR3 DNA: TGTGCCAGCAGCTTGCTGGGAGAGGAGACCCAGTACTTC
D gene: NA
V gene: TRBV5-8
J gene: TRBJ2-5
clone size: NA

CDR3 protein: CASSFSYGTQREYSYEQYF
CDR3 DNA: TGTGCCAGCAGTTTCTCCTACGGGACTCAGCGGGAGTACTCGTACGAGCAGTACTTC
D gene: TRBD2
V gene: TRBV28
J gene: TRBJ2-7
clone size: many

CDR3 protein: CAWEGQTPNEQYF
CDR3 DNA: TGTGCCTGGGAAGGACAGACCCCTAACGAGCAGTACTTC
D gene: NA
V gene: TRBV30
J gene: TRBJ2-7
clone size: NA

CDR3 protein: CASSDGAGADTQYF
CDR3 DNA: TGTGCCAGCAGTGACGGAGCGGGAGCCGATACGCAGTATTTT
D gene: TRBD2
V gene: TRBV6-4
J gene: TRBJ2-3
clone size: few

CDR3 protein: CSARDSLQPYNEQFF
CDR3 DNA: TGCAGTGCTAGAGATTCCCTACAGCCCTACAATGAGCAGTTCTTC
D gene: NA
V gene: TRBV20-1
J gene: TRBJ2-1
clone size: many

CDR3 protein: CASSSGPTITDTQYF
CDR3 DNA: TGTGCCAGCAGCTCGGGACCAACAATCACAGATACGCAGTATTTT
D gene: NA
V gene: TRBV7-3
J gene: TRBJ2-3
clone size: many

CDR3 protein: CASSFVASSYEQYF
CDR3 DNA: TGTGCCAGCAGTTTTGTTGCCTCCTCCTACGAGCAGTACTTC
D gene: NA
V gene: TRBV28
J gene: TRBJ2-7
clone size: many

CDR3 protein: CSAPAAAGNTIYF
CDR3 DNA: TGCAGTGCTCCGGCGGCAGCCGGAAACACCATATATTTT
D gene: NA
V gene: TRBV20-1
J gene: TRBJ1-3
clone size: many

CDR3 protein: CASSLGPQGAPNTGELFF
CDR3 DNA: TGCGCCAGCAGCTTGGGACCACAGGGGGCTCCGAACACCGGGGAGCTGTTTTTT
D gene: TRBD1
V gene: TRBV5-1
J gene: TRBJ2-2
clone size: few

CDR3 protein: CASSEGGLPNEQFF
CDR3 DNA: TGTGCCAGCAGCGAGGGGGGACTTCCGAATGAGCAGTTCTTC
D gene: NA
V gene: TRBV9
J gene: TRBJ2-1
clone size: once